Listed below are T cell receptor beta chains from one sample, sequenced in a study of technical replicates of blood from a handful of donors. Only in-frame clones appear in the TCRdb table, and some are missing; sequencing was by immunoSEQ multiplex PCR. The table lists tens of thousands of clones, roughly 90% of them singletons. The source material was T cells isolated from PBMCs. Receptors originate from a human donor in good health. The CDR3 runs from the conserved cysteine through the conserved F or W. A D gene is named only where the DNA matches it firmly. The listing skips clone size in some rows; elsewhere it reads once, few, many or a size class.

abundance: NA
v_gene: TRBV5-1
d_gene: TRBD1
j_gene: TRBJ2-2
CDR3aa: CASSLDGDSITGELFF
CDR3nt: TGCGCCAGCAGCTTGGATGGGGACAGTATCACCGGGGAGCTGTTTTTT

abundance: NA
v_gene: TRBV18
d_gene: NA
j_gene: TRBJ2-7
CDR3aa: CASSPSSEVYEQYF
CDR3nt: TGTGCCAGCTCACCATCCTCGGAGGTCTACGAGCAGTACTTC

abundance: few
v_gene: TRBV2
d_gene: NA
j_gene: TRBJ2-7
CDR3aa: CASSELGTWYF
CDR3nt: TGTGCCAGCAGTGAACTGGGGACATGGTACTTC

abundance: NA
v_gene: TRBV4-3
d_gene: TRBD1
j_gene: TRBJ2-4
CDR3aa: CASSQVLGTGDIQYF
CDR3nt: TGCGCCAGCAGCCAAGTTCTGGGGACAGGGGACATTCAGTACTTC

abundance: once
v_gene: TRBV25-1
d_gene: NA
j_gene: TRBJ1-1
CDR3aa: CASSDGEYTEAFF
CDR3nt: TGTGCCAGCAGTGATGGGGAGTACACTGAAGCTTTCTTT

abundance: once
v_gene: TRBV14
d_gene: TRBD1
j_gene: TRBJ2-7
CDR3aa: CASSQVWDRAYEQYF
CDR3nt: TGTGCCAGCAGCCAAGTTTGGGACAGGGCCTACGAGCAGTACTTC

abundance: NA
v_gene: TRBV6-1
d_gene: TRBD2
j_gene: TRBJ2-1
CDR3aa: CASNRDYSSYNEQFF
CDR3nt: TGTGCCAGCAATAGGGACTATAGCTCCTACAATGAGCAGTTCTTC

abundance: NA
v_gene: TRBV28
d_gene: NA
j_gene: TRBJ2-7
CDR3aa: CASSPQSYEQYF
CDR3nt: TGTGCCAGCAGCCCACAGAGCTACGAGCAGTACTTC

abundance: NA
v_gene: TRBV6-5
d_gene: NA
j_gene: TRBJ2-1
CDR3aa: CASSSPRSSYNEQFF
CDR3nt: TGTGCCAGCAGTTCTCCTAGGAGCTCCTACAATGAGCAGTTCTTC

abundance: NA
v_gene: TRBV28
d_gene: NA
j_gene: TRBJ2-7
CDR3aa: CASSLQVRSGEQYF
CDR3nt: TGTGCCAGCAGTCTACAGGTGAGGAGCGGGGAGCAGTACTTC

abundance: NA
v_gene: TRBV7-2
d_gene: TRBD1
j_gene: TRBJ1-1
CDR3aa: CASSLWTGYEAFF
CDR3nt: TGTGCCAGCAGCCTTTGGACAGGGTATGAAGCTTTCTTT

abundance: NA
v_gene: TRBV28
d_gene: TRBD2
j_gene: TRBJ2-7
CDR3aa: CASSFTLAGLSYEQYF
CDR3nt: TGTGCCAGCAGTTTCACCCTAGCGGGCCTCTCCTACGAGCAGTACTTC

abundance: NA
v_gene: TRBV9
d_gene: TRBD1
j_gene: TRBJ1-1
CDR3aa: CASSVGGGTDEAFF
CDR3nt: TGTGCCAGCAGCGTCGGAGGGGGGACAGACGAAGCTTTCTTT

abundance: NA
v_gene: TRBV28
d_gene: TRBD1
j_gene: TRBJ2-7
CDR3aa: CASSEGTGYEQYF
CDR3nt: TGTGCCAGCAGTGAAGGGACAGGCTACGAGCAGTACTTC

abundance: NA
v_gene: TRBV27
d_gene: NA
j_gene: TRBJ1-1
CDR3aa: CASSPEWDTEAFF
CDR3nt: TGTGCCAGCAGTCCGGAGTGGGACACTGAAGCTTTCTTT

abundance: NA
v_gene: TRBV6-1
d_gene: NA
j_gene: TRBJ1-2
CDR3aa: CASRGTGGGYTF
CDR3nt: TGTGCCAGCCGGGGGACGGGAGGGGGCTACACCTTC

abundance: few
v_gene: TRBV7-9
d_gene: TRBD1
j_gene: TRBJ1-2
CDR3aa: CASREGQGGYTF
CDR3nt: TGTGCCAGCAGAGAAGGACAGGGTGGCTACACCTTC

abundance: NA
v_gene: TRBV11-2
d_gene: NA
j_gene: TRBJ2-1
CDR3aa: CASSLDQEVPLF
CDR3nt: TGTGCCAGCAGCTTAGATCAGGAGGTGCCACTCTTC

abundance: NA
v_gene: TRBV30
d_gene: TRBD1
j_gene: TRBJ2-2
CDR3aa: CARTGTVNTGELFF
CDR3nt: TGTGCCCGAACCGGGACAGTGAACACCGGGGAGCTGTTTTTT

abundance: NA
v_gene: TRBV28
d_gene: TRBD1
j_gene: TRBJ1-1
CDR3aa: CASSATGTRTEAFF
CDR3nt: TGTGCCAGCAGTGCGACAGGGACCCGCACTGAAGCTTTCTTT

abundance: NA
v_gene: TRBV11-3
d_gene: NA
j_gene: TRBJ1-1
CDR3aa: CASSPSMNTEAFF
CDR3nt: TGTGCCAGCAGCCCCTCTATGAACACTGAAGCTTTCTTT

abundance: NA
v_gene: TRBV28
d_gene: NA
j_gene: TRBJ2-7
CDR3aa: CASSLDGQGINEQYF
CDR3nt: TGTGCCAGCAGTTTAGACGGGCAGGGGATCAACGAGCAGTACTTC

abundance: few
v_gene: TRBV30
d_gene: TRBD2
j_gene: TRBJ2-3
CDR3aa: CAWSRTSGTDTQYF
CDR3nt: TGTGCCTGGAGTAGAACTAGCGGCACAGATACGCAGTATTTT

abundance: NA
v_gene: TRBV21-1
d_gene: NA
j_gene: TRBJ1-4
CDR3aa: CASKRTTNEKLFF
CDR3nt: TGTGCCAGCAAGCGGACAACTAATGAAAAACTGTTTTTT

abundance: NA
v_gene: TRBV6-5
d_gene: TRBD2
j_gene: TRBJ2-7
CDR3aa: CASSYSWTSHHEQYF
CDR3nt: TGTGCCAGCAGTTACTCTTGGACTAGCCACCACGAGCAGTACTTC

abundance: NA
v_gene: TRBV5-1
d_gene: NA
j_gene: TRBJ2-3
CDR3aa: CASTGGGDTQYF
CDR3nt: TGCGCCAGCACGGGGGGCGGAGATACGCAGTATTTT

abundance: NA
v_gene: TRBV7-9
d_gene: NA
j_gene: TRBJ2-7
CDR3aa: CASSNRGADYEQYF
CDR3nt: TGTGCCAGCAGCAACCGGGGAGCGGATTACGAGCAGTACTTC

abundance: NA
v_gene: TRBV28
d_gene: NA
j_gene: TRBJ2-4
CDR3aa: CASSLARGAAKNIQYF
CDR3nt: TGTGCCAGCAGTTTAGCCAGGGGGGCAGCCAAAAACATTCAGTACTTC

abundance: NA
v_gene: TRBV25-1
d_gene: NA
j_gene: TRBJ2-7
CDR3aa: CASSESIFTTYEQYF
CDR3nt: TGTGCCAGCAGTGAATCTATCTTTACCACCTACGAGCAGTACTTC

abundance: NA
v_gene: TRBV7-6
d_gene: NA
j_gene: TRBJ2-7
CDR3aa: CASSLDGQLGTYEQYF
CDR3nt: TGTGCCAGCAGCTTAGATGGACAGCTCGGCACCTACGAGCAGTACTTC

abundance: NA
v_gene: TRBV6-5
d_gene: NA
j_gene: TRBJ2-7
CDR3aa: CASSPTLFGIEQYF
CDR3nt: TGTGCCAGCAGTCCTACCCTCTTCGGGATCGAGCAGTACTTC

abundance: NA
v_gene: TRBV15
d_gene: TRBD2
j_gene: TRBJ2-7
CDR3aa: CATSELAGGFYEQYF
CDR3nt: TGTGCCACCAGCGAACTAGCGGGAGGATTCTACGAGCAGTACTTC

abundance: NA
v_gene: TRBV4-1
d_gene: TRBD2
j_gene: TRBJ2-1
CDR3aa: CASSHPKRERYNEQFF
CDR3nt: TGCGCCAGCAGCCACCCCAAGCGGGAGCGGTACAATGAGCAGTTCTTC

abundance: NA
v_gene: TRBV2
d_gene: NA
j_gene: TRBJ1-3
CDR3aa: CASSLDQGKGNTIYF
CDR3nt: TGTGCCAGCAGTTTAGATCAGGGGAAGGGAAACACCATATATTTT

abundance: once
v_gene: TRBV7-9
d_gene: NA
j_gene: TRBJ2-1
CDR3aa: CASSLGSLTEQFF
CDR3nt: TGTGCCAGCAGCTTGGGGAGCCTTACTGAGCAGTTCTTC

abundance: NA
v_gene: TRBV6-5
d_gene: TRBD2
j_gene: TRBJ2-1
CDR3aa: CASSPGTSGYNEQFF
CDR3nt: TGTGCCAGCAGCCCCGGGACTAGCGGGTACAATGAGCAGTTCTTC

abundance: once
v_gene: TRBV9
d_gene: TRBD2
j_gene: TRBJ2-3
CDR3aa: CASSPGLAGSPDTQYF
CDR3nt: TGTGCCAGCAGCCCGGGACTAGCGGGTTCTCCAGATACGCAGTATTTT

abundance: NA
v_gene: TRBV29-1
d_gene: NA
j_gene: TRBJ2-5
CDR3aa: CSVEGFQGGETQYF
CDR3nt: TGCAGCGTTGAAGGTTTCCAGGGGGGAGAGACCCAGTACTTC

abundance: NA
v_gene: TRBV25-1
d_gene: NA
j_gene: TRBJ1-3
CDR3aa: CASSGRGPNSGNTIYF
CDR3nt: TGTGCCAGCAGTGGCAGGGGCCCAAACTCTGGAAACACCATATATTTT

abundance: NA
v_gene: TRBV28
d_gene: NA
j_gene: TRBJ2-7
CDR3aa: CASSRVRQASYEQYF
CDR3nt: TGTGCCAGCAGTCGGGTGAGACAGGCCTCCTACGAGCAGTACTTC

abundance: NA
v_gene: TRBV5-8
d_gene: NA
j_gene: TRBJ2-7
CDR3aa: CASTPRPGTYEQYF
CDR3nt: TGTGCCAGCACCCCCCGCCCGGGAACCTACGAGCAGTACTTC

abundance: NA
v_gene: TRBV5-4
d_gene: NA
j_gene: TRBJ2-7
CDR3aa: CASRRGASYEQYF
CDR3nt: TGTGCCAGCAGGCGCGGCGCCTCCTACGAGCAGTACTTC

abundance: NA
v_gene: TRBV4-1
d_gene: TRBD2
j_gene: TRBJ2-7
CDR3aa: CASSHFKTSGEGKHEQYF
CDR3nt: TGCGCCAGCAGCCACTTTAAGACTAGCGGAGAGGGAAAGCACGAGCAGTACTTC

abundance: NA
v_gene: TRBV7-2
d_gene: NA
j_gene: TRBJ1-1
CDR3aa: CASRLTQTGITEAFF
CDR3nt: TGTGCCAGCAGACTTACTCAGACCGGGATAACTGAAGCTTTCTTT

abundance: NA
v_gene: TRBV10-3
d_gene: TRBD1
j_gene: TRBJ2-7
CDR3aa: CAISGLDRGSYEQYF
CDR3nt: TGTGCCATCAGTGGGCTGGACAGGGGCTCCTACGAGCAGTACTTC

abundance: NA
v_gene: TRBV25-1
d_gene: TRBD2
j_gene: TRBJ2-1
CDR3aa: CASSGLAGLSSYNEQFF
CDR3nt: TGTGCCAGCAGTGGCCTAGCGGGGCTATCCTCCTACAATGAGCAGTTCTTC

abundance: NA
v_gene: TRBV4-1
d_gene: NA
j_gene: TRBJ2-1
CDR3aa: CASSQEAFYEQFF
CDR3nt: TGCGCCAGCAGCCAAGAGGCTTTCTATGAGCAGTTCTTC

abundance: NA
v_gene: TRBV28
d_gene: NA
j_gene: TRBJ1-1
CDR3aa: CASSLFYRAGHTGTEAFF
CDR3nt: TGTGCCAGCAGTTTATTCTACAGGGCGGGTCATACGGGGACTGAAGCTTTCTTT

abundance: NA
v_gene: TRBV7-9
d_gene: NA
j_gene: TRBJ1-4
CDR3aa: CASSHQGEKLFF
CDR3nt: TGTGCCAGCAGCCACCAGGGGGAAAAACTGTTTTTT

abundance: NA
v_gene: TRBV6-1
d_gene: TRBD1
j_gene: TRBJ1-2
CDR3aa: CATFPGQAKGYTF
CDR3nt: TGTGCCACATTCCCGGGACAGGCAAAAGGCTACACCTTC

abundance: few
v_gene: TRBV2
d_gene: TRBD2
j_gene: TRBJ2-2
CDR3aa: CAVPWGGAGELFF
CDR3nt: TGTGCCGTACCGTGGGGGGGTGCCGGGGAGCTGTTTTTT

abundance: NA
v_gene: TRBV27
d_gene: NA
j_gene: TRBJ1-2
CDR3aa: CASWAVAGEWKGYTF
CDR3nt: TGTGCCAGCTGGGCGGTTGCGGGGGAGTGGAAGGGCTACACCTTC

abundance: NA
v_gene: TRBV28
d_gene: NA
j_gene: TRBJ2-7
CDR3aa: CASSLRYEQYF
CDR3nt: TGTGCCAGCAGTTTGAGGTACGAGCAGTACTTC

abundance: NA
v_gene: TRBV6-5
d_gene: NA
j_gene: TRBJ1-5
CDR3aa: CASSYSLRAPQHF
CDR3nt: TGTGCCAGCAGTTACTCGCTACGAGCTCCCCAGCATTTT

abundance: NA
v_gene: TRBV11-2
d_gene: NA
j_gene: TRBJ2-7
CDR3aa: CASTLAGLYEQYF
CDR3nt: TGTGCCAGCACCTTGGCAGGGCTTTACGAGCAGTACTTC